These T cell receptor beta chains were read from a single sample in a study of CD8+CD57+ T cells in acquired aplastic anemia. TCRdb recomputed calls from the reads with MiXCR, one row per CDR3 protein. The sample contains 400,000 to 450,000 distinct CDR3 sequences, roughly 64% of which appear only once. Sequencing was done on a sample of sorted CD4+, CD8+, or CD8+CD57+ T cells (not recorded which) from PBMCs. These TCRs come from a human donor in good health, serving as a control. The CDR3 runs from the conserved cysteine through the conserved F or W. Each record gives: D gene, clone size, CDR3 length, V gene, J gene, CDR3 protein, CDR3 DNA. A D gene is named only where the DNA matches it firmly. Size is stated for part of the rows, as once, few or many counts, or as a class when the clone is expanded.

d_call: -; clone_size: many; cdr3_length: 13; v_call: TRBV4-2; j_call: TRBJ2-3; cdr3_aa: CASSQLSTDTQYF; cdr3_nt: TGTGCCAGCAGCCAACTCAGCACAGATACGCAGTATTTT
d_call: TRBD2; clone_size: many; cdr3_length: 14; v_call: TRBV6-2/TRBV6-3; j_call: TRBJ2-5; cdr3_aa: CASSQLAGVGAQYF; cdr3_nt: TGTGCCAGCAGTCAACTAGCGGGGGTGGGGGCCCAGTACTTC
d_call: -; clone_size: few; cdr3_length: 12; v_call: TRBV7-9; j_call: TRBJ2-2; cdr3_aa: CASSVDSAQLFF; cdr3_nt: TGTGCCAGCAGCGTAGACTCGGCGCAGCTGTTTTTT
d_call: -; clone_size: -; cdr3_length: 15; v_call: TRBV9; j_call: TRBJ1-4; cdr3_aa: CASSVGEGVNEELFF; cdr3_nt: TGCGCCAGCAGCGTAGGCGAGGGGGTGAATGAAGAACTGTTTTTT
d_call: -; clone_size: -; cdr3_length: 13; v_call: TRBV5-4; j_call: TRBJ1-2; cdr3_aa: CASSLAPNGGYTF; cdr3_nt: TGTGCCAGCAGCCTTGCGCCTAATGGCGGCTACACCTTC
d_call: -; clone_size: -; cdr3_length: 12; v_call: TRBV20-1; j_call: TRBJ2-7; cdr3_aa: CSAKGATNEKYF; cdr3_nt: TGCAGTGCTAAAGGAGCAACTAATGAAAAGTACTTC
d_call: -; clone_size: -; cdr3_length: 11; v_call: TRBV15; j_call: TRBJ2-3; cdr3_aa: CATRGDYTQYF; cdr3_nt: TGTGCCACCAGAGGGGACTATACGCAGTATTTT
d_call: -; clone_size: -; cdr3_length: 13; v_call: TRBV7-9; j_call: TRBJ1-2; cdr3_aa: CTISEGDLGGYTF; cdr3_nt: TGTACCATCAGTGAGGGGGACCTCGGGGGCTACACCTTC
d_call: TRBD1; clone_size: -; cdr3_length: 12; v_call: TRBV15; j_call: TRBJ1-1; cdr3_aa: CATDRGPTEAFF; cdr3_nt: TGTGCCACAGACAGGGGCCCCACTGAAGCTTTCTTT
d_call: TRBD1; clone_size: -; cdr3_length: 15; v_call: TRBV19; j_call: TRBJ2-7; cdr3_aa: CASSPRQGATYEQYF; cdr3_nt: TGTGCCAGTAGTCCAAGACAGGGGGCAACCTACGAGCAGTACTTC
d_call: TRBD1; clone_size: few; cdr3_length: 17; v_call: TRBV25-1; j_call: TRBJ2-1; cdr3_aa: CASSALGQGAGYNEQFF; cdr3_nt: TGTGCCAGCAGTGCTCTAGGACAGGGGGCAGGGTACAATGAGCAGTTCTTC
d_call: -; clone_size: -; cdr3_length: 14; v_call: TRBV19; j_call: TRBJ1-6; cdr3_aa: CASSTRTVDSPHHF; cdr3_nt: TGTGCCAGTAGTACAAGAACAGTCGACTCACCCCACCACTTT
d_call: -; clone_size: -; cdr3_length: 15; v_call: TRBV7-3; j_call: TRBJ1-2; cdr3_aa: CASSLRFDNLYGFTF; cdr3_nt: TGTGCCAGCAGCTTACGTTTTGACAATCTCTATGGCTTCACCTTC
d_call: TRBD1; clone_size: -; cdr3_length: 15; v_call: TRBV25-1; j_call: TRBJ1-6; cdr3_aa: CASSEAGGLYSPLHF; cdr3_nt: TGTGCCAGCAGTGAGGCAGGGGGATTGTATTCACCCCTCCACTTT
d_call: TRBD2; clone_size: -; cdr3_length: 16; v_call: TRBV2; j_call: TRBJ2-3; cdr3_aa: CASSDQGTSGADTQYF; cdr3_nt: TGTGCCAGCAGTGACCAGGGGACTAGCGGGGCTGATACGCAGTATTTT
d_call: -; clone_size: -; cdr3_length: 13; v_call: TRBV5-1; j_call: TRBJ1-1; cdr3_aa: CASSLGNQAEAFF; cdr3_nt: TGCGCCAGCAGCTTAGGCAATCAAGCTGAAGCTTTCTTT
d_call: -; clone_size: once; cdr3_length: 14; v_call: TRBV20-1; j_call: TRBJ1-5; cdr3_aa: CSARDPEGNQPQHF; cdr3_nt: TGCAGTGCTAGAGATCCGGAAGGGAACCAGCCCCAGCATTTT
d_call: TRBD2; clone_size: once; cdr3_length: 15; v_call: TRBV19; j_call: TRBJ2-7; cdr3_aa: CAISITSGQYYEPDF; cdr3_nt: TGTGCCATCAGTATTACTAGCGGGCAATACTACGAGCCGGACTTC
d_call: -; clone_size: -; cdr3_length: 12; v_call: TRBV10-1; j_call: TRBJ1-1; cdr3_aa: CASSDNRVPAFF; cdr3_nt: TGCGCCAGCAGTGACAACAGGGTACCGGCTTTCTTT
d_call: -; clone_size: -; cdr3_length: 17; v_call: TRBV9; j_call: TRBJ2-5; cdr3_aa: CASSVEGRDSPHQTQYF; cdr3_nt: TGTGCCAGCAGCGTGGAGGGTAGGGACTCACCCCACCAGACCCAGTACTTC
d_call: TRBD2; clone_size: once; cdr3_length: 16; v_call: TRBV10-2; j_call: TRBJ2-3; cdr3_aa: CASSFSGGTSTDTQYF; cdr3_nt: TGCGCCAGCAGTTTTAGCGGGGGGACTAGCACAGATACGCAGTATTTT
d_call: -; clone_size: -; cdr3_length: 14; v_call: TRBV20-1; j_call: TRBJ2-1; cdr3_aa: CSAGVVGAYDEQFF; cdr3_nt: TGCAGTGCTGGGGTGGTTGGGGCCTACGATGAGCAGTTCTTC
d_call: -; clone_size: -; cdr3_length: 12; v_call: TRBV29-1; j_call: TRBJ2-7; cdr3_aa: CSVGRVANEQYF; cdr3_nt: TGCAGCGTTGGACGGGTTGCCAATGAGCAGTACTTC
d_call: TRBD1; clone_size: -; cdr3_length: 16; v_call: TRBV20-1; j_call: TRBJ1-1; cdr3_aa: CSARAPLTGDGTEAFF; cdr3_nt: TGCAGTGCTAGAGCCCCTTTGACAGGGGATGGCACTGAAGCTTTCTTT
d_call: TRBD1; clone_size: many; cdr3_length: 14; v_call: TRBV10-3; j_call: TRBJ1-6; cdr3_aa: CAIGRTGDNSPLHF; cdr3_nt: TGTGCCATCGGGAGAACAGGGGACAATTCACCCCTCCACTTT
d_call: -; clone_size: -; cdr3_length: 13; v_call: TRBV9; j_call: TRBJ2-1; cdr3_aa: CASSTLGGGNTFF; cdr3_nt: TGTGCCAGCAGCACCCTGGGGGGAGGTAACACGTTCTTC
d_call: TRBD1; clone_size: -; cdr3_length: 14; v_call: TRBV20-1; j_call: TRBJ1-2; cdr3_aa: CSAIEPGQGYGYTF; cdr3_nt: TGCAGTGCCATAGAACCGGGACAGGGGTATGGCTACACCTTC
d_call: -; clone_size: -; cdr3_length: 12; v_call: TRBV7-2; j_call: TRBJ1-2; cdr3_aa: CASSPIQYGYTF; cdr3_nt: TGTGCCAGCAGCCCTATACAATATGGCTACACCTTC
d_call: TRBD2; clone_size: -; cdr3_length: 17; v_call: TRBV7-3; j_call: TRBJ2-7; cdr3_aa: CASSPGPAGTRGYEQYF; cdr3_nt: TGTGCCAGCAGCCCCGGGCCAGCGGGGACGAGGGGCTACGAGCAGTACTTC
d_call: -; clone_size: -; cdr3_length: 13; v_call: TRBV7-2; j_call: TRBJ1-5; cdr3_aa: CASRTPPDQPQHF; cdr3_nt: TGTGCCAGCAGGACACCGCCCGATCAGCCACAGCATTTT
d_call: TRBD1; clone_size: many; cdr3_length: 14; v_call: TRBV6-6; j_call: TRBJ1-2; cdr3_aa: CASSYHGTADGYTF; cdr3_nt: TGTGCCAGCAGTTACCACGGGACAGCCGATGGCTACACCTTC